What follows are 18 T cell receptor beta chains derived from one specimen sequenced in a study of T cells after yellow fever vaccination. TCRdb used MiXCR to reprocess the 5' RACE reads, holding one entry per CDR3 protein. The data contain hundreds of thousands of distinct CDR3 sequences, 7.5% to 9% of them singletons. This material consisted of PBMCs, taken on the day of the first yellow fever vaccination. All receptors derive from a man between 18 and 35 years old who received the YFV17D yellow fever vaccine.

With respect to this clonotype: The junction departs from the called germline gene at one end, perhaps through a read error. CDR3 bases: TGTGCCACCCTCGACAGACCTAATGGAAAACTGTTTTTT. Encoded protein: CATLDRPNGKLFF. The rearrangement uses TRBV6-4 and TRBJ1-4; weak D call: TRBD1 (5 bases). This CDR3 is built from 13 residues. Looked up from germline, CDR1 is MRHNA and CDR2 is SNTAGT.

DNA of the CDR3: TGTGCCAGCAGTGGCCCCGAAGAGCGGGGGGGCAGTTATTACGAGCAGTACTTC. It yields the protein CASSGPEERGGSYYEQYF. This chain links TRBV6-1 with TRBJ2-7; 10 bases are a match to TRBD2. The junction had 16 bases not matched to a gene; V was cut back by 4 bases and J by 4 bases. From germline, CDR1 is MNHNS and CDR2 SASEGT. The CDR3 sequence is 18 residues long.

This clonotype has ten or more counts. V is TRBV7-3 and J is TRBJ1-1; TRBD1 matches at 7 bases. CDR3 size: 13 residues. The V gene end was trimmed by 1 base and the J gene end by 8 bases; junction bases not matched to a gene: 4. Germline assignment: CDR1 SGHTA and CDR2 FQGTGA. This CDR3 is CASSLMAGGEAFF. The CDR3 DNA is TGTGCCAGCAGCTTAATGGCAGGGGGAGAAGCTTTCTTT.

The rearrangement uses TRBV7-9 and TRBJ1-1; D perhaps matches TRBD1 (6 bases). CDR1 and CDR2 (germline): SEHNR, FQNEAQ (reference sequence). Trimming cost V 5 bases and J 6 bases, with 13 bases left between them. This CDR3 is 13 amino acids long. The CDR3 bases are TGTGCCAGCAGCCCGACAGGAGAGTCTGAAGCTTTCTTT. It yields the protein CASSPTGESEAFF.

The chain is built from TRBV20-1 and TRBJ2-3; TRBD2 matches 14 bases. This CDR3 is built from 16 residues. J lost 2 bases, V lost 6 bases, and 7 bases had no gene match. CDR1 is DFQATT, CDR2 SNEGSKA, per germline (reference sequence). The DNA of the CDR3 is TGCAGTGCCGCCGGGACTAGCGGGGGAGACACAGATACGCAGTATTTT. This encodes CSAAGTSGGDTDTQYF.

There are many counts of this clonotype. The gene calls are TRBV12-3 or TRBV12-4 and TRBJ1-6; 7 bases are shared with TRBD1. CDR3 length equals 13 residues. Trimming removed 6 bases from V and 11 bases from J; junction bases left unmatched: 7. Here the CDR3 reads CASSSRQGAPLHF. For the CDR3, the DNA is TGTGCCAGCAGCTCCAGACAGGGAGCACCCCTCCACTTT.

This clonotype was observed at least ten times. The chain uses TRBV10-3 and TRBJ2-7; 9 nucleotides align to TRBD1. The ends lost 3 bases at V and 2 bases at J; junction bases unmatched: 5. This CDR3 spans 15 amino acids. Germline loops: CDR1 ENHRY, CDR2 SYGVKD. CDR3 DNA sequence: TGTGCCATCAGTGAAGGACAGGGGTGGCCCTACGAGCAGTACGTC. Translated, it gives CAISEGQGWPYEQYV.

This clonotype was counted many times. The chain couples TRBV7-2 to TRBJ2-1, with 8 bases identical to TRBD2. J gave up 6 bases and V 3 bases, and 7 bases lay outside the gene matches. This CDR3 is built from 15 residues. The germline V gene has CDR1 SGHTA and CDR2 FQGNSA. Here the CDR3 reads CASSFLFSGVNEQFF. The CDR3 bases are TGTGCCAGCAGCTTCCTTTTTAGCGGGGTCAATGAGCAGTTCTTC.

In this sample, this clonotype turned up once. V is TRBV7-2 and J is TRBJ2-5; 9 positions agree with TRBD2. The CDR3 length is 16 residues. Germline V CDR1 and CDR2: SGHTA, FQGNSA. The ends lost 0 bases at V and 5 bases at J; junction bases unmatched: 7. The CDR3 nucleotides are TGTGCCAGCAGCTTAGCTGTTCGCGGGGGGGCGGAGACCCAGTACTTC. As protein: CASSLAVRGGAETQYF. Complete variable domain (other parts from reference TRBV7-2 and TRBJ2-5): GAGVSQSPSNKVTEKGKDVELRCDPISGHTALYWYRQSLGQGLEFLIYFQGNSAPDKSGLPSDRFSAERTGGSVSTLTIQRTQQEDSAVYLCASSLAVRGGAETQYFGPGTRLLVL.

This chain links TRBV9 with TRBJ2-4, with D possibly matching TRBD1 (6 bases). The CDR3 sequence is 13 residues long. Germline V gene lookup returns CDR1 SGDLS and CDR2 YYNGEE. V lost 4 bases, J lost 12 bases, and 17 bases lay in between. The CDR3, as DNA: TGTGCCAGCAGCCCCCGGACAGTAGGGCGTCAGTACTTC. It codes for CASSPRTVGRQYF.

The CDR3 DNA reads as TGCGCCAGCAGTGAGCCTATCGGAAATGAGCAGTTCTTC. Amino acids: CASSEPIGNEQFF. The V gene is TRBV5-1, the J gene TRBJ2-1; no clear D gene. Per germline, CDR1 SGHRS and CDR2 YFSETQ. V dropped 5 bases and J dropped 7 bases, with 13 bases sitting between them. CDR3 length: 13 residues.

The J gene is TRBJ1-6, the V gene TRBV7-9; perhaps TRBD1 as D (6 bases). Deletions cut 4 bases from V and 7 bases from J, with 20 bases between. This CDR3 is built from 17 residues. The V gene's germline CDR1 is SEHNR and CDR2 FQNEAQ (reference sequence). The chain's CDR3 is CASSSGGGPFSNSPLHF. The CDR3 DNA sequence: TGTGCCAGCAGCTCCGGGGGCGGGCCTTTCTCCAATTCACCCCTCCACTTT.

The rearrangement links TRBV5-1 to TRBJ2-3; 8 positions match TRBD2. CDR3 length equals 14 residues. Germline assignment: CDR1 SGHRS and CDR2 YFSETQ. V dropped 5 bases and J dropped 1; count of bases not matched to a gene: 3. The CDR3 sequence is CASRLTSGTDTQYF. In DNA, the CDR3 is TGCGCCAGCAGGTTGACTAGCGGCACAGATACGCAGTATTTT.

The chain is built from TRBV4-2 and TRBJ1-5, with 9 bases that match TRBD1. Germline-derived CDR1 and CDR2 are LGHNA and YNFKEQ. V lost 0 bases and J lost 5; bases outside the gene matches: 5. This CDR3 has 16 amino acids. For the CDR3, the DNA is TGTGCCAGCAGCCAAGATGGGACAGGGCGAGATCAGCCCCAGCATTTT. Its translation: CASSQDGTGRDQPQHF.

This clonotype has only a few counts. This chain uses TRBV25-1 with TRBJ1-4; unclear D gene. Germline loops: CDR1 MGHDK, CDR2 SYGVNS. The ends were cut back, 1 base at V and 6 bases at J, with 9 bases in the middle. CDR3 length: 14 amino acids. The CDR3 sequence: CASSELIEDEKLFF. CDR3 DNA sequence: TGTGCCAGCAGTGAATTGATAGAGGATGAAAAACTGTTTTTT.

The table lists this clonotype with many counts. The chain carries TRBV11-2 and TRBJ1-3; weak D call: TRBD1 (5 bases). Germline V gene sequence: CDR1 SGHAT, CDR2 FQNNGV. This CDR3 is built from 16 residues. Trimming took 0 bases from V and 2 from J, leaving 11 bases between them. CDR3 sequence (DNA): TGTGCCAGCAGCTTAGATCGAGGAGGGGCTGGAAACACCATATATTTT. Amino acid sequence: CASSLDRGGAGNTIYF.

The rearrangement joins TRBV7-2 to TRBJ2-7; D is possibly TRBD1 or TRBD2 (5 bases each). There are 14 residues in the CDR3. Trimming shortened V by 1 base and J by 5 bases, and 12 bases separated the two germline ends. From germline, CDR1 is SGHTA and CDR2 FQGNSA. The CDR3 DNA reads as TGTGCCAGCAGCTTAGACGGGACCCTAGACGAGCAGTACTTC. This encodes CASSLDGTLDEQYF.

The chain has TRBV5-4 and TRBJ2-3; D is possibly TRBD2 (7 bases). Germline-derived CDR1 and CDR2 are SGHNT and YYREEE (reference sequence). V lost 3 bases to trimming and J lost 0 bases, with 20 bases between them. This CDR3 region has 18 residues. The CDR3 DNA sequence: TGTGCCAGCAGCTGGGGGGGCACTAGCCCAACTAGCACAGATACGCAGTATTTT. As protein: CASSWGGTSPTSTDTQYF.